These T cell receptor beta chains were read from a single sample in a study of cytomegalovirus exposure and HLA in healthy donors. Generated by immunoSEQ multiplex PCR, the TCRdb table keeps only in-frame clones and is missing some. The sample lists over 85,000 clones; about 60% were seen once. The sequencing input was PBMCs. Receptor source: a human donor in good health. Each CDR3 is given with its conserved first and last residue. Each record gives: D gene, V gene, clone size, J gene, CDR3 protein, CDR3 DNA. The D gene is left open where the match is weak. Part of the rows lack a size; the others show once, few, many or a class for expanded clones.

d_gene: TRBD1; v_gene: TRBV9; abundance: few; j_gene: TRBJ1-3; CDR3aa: CASSADRGGNTIYF; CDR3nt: TGTGCCAGCAGCGCAGACAGGGGAGGAAACACCATATATTTT
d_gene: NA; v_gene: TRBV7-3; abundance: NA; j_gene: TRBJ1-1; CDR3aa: CASSRIEKVNTEAFF; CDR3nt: TGTGCCAGCAGCCGAATAGAAAAAGTGAACACTGAAGCTTTCTTT
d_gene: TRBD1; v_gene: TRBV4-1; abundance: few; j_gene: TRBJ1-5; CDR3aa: CASSQDKGTGNFDQPQHF; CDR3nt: TGCGCCAGTTCCCAGGACAAAGGGACAGGGAATTTTGATCAGCCCCAGCATTTT
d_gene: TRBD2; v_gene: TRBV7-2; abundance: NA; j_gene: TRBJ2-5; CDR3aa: CASSLARREGETQYF; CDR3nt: TGTGCCAGCAGCTTAGCTCGGCGGGAGGGGGAGACCCAGTACTTC
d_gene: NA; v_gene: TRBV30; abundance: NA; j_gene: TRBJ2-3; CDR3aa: CAWSIGTTPSTDTQYF; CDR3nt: TGTGCCTGGAGTATAGGAACTACCCCTAGCACAGATACGCAGTATTTT
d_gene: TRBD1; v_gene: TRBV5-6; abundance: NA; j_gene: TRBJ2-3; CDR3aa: CASNYRQGSTDTQYF; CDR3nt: TGTGCCAGCAACTACAGACAGGGTTCCACAGATACGCAGTATTTT
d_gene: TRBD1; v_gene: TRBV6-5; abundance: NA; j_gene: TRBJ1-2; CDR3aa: CASYEAGGIAYGYTF; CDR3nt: TGTGCCAGCTATGAGGCAGGGGGCATAGCCTATGGCTACACCTTC
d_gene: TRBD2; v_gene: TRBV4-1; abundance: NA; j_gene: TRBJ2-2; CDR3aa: CASSPGLARTGELFF; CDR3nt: TGCGCCAGCAGCCCGGGACTAGCGAGGACCGGGGAGCTGTTTTTT
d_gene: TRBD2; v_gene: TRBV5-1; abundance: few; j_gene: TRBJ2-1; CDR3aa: CASSLGRWASGRDYNEQFF; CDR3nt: TGCGCCAGCAGCTTGGGTAGGTGGGCTAGCGGGAGGGACTACAATGAGCAGTTCTTC
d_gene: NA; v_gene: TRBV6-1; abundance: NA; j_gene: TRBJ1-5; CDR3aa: CASTVGLFNQPQHF; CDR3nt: TGTGCCAGCACTGTGGGGCTCTTCAATCAGCCCCAGCATTTT
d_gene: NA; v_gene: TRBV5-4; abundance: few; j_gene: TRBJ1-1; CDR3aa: CASSRNLNTEAFF; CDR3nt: TGTGCCAGCAGCCGAAACTTGAACACTGAAGCTTTCTTT
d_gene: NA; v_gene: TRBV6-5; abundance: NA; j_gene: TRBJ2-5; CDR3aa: CASGPIAAQETQYF; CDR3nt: TGTGCCAGCGGCCCAATAGCGGCGCAAGAGACCCAGTACTTC
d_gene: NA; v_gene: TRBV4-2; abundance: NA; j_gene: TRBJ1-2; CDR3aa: CASSQDRGNCGYTF; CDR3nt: TGTGCCAGCAGCCAAGATCGGGGAAACTGTGGCTACACCTTC
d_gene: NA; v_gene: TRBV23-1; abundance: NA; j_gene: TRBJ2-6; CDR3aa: CASSHSGRGANVLTF; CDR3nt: TGCGCCAGCAGTCATAGTGGGCGAGGGGCCAACGTCCTGACTTTC
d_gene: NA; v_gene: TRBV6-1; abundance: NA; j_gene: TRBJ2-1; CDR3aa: CASSEARNYEQFF; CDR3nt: TGTGCCAGCAGTGAAGCGAGAAATTATGAGCAGTTCTTC
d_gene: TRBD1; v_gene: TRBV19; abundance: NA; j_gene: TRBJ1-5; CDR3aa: CASSITTGGHQPQHF; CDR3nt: TGTGCCAGTAGTATAACGACAGGGGGCCATCAGCCCCAGCATTTT
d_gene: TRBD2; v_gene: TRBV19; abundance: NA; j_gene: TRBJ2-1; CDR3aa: CASSIDSGGSYNEQFF; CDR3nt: TGTGCCAGTAGTATAGATAGCGGGGGTTCCTACAATGAGCAGTTCTTC
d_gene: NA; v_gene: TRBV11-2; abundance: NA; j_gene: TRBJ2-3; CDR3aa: CASSLDLLRTDTQYF; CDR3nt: TGTGCCAGCAGCTTAGACCTGCTACGCACAGATACGCAGTATTTT
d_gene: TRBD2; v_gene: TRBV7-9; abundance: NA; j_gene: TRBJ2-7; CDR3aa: CSSSLDSGAYEQYF; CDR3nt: TGTTCCAGCAGCTTAGACAGCGGGGCCTACGAGCAGTACTTC
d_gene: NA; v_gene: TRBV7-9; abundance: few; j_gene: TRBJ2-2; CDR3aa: CASSPRTSGELFF; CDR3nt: TGTGCCAGCAGCCCCCGGACAAGCGGGGAGCTGTTTTTT
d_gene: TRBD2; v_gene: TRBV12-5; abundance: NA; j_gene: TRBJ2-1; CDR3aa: CASGLGSAGLAGEQFF; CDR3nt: TGTGCTAGTGGTTTGGGTAGCGCGGGACTAGCGGGAGAGCAGTTCTTC
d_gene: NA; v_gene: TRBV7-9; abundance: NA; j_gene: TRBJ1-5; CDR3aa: CASSLGEGTQHF; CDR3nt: TGTGCCAGCAGCTTAGGGGAGGGGACCCAGCATTTT
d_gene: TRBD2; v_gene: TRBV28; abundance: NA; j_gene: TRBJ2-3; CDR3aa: CASSFYQGGTSGSYTDTQYF; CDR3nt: TGTGCCAGCAGTTTTTACCAGGGGGGGACTAGCGGGAGCTACACAGATACGCAGTATTTT
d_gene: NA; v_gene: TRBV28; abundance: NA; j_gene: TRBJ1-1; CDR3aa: CASSSRAVNTEAFF; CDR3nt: TGTGCCAGCAGTTCCCGCGCGGTGAACACTGAAGCTTTCTTT
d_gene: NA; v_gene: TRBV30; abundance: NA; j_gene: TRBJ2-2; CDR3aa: CAWRFGARTGELFF; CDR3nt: TGTGCCTGGAGGTTTGGAGCAAGGACCGGGGAGCTGTTTTTT
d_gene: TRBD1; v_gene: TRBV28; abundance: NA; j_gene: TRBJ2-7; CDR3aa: CASRSSGTGHYEQYF; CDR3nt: TGTGCCAGCAGGTCCTCCGGGACAGGGCACTACGAGCAGTACTTC
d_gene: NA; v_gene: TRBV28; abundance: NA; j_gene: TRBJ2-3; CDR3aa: CASSPRGRGTDTQYF; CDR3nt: TGTGCCAGCAGTCCAAGGGGTAGGGGCACAGATACGCAGTATTTT
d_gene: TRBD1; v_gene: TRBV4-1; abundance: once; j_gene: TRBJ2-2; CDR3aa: CASSQGTGTTGELFF; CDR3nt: TGCGCCAGCAGCCAAGGGACAGGAACCACCGGGGAGCTGTTTTTT
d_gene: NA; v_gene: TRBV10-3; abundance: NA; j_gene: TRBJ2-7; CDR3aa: CAISGTAPGEQYF; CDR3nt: TGTGCCATCAGTGGGACAGCTCCTGGCGAGCAGTACTTC
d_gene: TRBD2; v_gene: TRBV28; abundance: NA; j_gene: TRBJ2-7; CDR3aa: CASRLAAGVIYEQYF; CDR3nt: TGTGCCAGCAGACTAGCAGCGGGAGTTATCTACGAGCAGTACTTC
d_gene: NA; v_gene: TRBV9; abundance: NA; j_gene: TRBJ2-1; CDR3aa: CASSVEEARVVYNEQFF; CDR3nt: TGTGCCAGCAGCGTAGAAGAAGCCCGAGTCGTTTACAATGAGCAGTTCTTC
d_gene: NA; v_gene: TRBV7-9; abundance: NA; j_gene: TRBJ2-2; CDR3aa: CASSLSTGELFF; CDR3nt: TGTGCCAGCAGCTTGAGCACCGGGGAGCTGTTTTTT
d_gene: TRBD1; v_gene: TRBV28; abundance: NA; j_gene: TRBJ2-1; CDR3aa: CASSFGYGQGKYNEQFF; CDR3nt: TGTGCCAGCAGTTTTGGGTATGGACAGGGGAAATACAATGAGCAGTTCTTC
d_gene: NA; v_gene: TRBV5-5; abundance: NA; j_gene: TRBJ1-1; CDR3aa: CASRIGNTEAFF; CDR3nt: TGTGCCAGCAGGATCGGGAACACTGAAGCTTTCTTT
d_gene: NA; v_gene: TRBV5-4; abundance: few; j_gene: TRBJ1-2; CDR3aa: CASALWGQSYGYTF; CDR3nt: TGTGCCAGCGCCTTGTGGGGGCAGAGCTATGGCTACACCTTC
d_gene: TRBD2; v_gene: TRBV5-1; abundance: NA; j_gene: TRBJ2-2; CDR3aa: CASSSYTKREAGELFF; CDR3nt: TGCGCCAGCAGCTCATATACTAAGCGGGAGGCCGGGGAGCTGTTTTTT
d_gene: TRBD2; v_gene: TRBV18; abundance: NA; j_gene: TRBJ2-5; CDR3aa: CASSPVVVLAGNQETQYF; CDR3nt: TGTGCCAGCTCACCTGTGGTTGTGCTAGCGGGGAACCAAGAGACCCAGTACTTC
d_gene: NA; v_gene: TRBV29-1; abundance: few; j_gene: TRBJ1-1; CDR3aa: CSARWSAEAFF; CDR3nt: TGCAGCGCCCGGTGGTCCGCTGAAGCTTTCTTT
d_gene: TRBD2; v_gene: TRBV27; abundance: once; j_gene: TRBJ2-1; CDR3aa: CASSFSGGSYNEQFF; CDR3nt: TGTGCCAGCAGTTTCTCGGGAGGCTCCTACAATGAGCAGTTCTTC
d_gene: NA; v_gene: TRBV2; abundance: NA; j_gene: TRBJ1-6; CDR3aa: CASVLTGMFSPLHF; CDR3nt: TGTGCCAGCGTATTAACAGGGATGTTTTCACCCCTCCACTTT
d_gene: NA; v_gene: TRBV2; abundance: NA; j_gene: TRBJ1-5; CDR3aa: CASSEARGQPQHF; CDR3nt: TGTGCCAGCAGTGAAGCGCGGGGTCAGCCCCAGCATTTT
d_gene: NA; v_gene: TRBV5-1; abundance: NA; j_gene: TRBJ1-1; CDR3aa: CASSLIVMNTEAFF; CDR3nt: TGCGCCAGCAGCTTGATAGTTATGAACACTGAAGCTTTCTTT
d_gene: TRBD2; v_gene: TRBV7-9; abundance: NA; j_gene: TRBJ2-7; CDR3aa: CASSLNGLAGEQYF; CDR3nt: TGTGCCAGCAGCTTAAACGGACTAGCCGGGGAGCAGTACTTC
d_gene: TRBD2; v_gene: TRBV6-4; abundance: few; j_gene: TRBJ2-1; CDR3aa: CASSDSSGGCEQFF; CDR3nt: TGTGCCAGCAGTGACTCGTCGGGGGGTTGTGAGCAGTTCTTC